This TCR beta chain was sequenced during a study of response to subunit inactivated influenza vaccine. Notes on the study in general: Seasonal influenza vaccination, on each occasion, was suggested by the authors to recruit few new T cells.

The germline V gene encodes CDR1 DFQATT and CDR2 SNEGSKA (reference sequence). The CDR3 has 16 amino acids. With V trimmed by 1 base and J by 5 bases, 7 bases remained unmatched. Each CDR3 protein is one row after TCRdb ran MiXCR on the RT-PCR reads. Of about 500,000 distinct CDR3 sequences listed, about 17% are singletons. This clonotype was seen once. Its antigen is unknown. The sequenced sample was CD4+ T cells sorted from PBMCs, obtained roughly 24 months after vaccination. The TCR originated in a man aged 50 to 75 who received an inactivated influenza vaccine. The chain couples TRBV20-1 to TRBJ2-1; 11 positions match TRBD2. CDR3 nucleotides: TGCAGTGCTAGAGGAACCTCGGGACTAGCGGACAATGAGCAGTTCTTC. This translates into CSARGTSGLADNEQFF.